This T cell receptor beta chain was recorded in a study of a mutant IDH1 vaccine in newly diagnosed glioma. For the study at large: Sex distribution of treated patients was around 62% male and roughly 38% female; mean age was around 40 years.

This CDR3 has 15 residues. J gave up 3 bases and V 2 bases, and 7 bases lay outside the gene matches. Germline CDR1 and CDR2: MGHRA and YSYEKL. Data came from immunoSEQ multiplex PCR; TCRdb stores just in-frame clones and leaves some out. The table shows fewer than 65,000 clones, with roughly 80% occurring only once. Documented time point: week 11, during vaccination. The vaccine gave 300 ug of a 20-mer mutant IDH1 peptide subcutaneously per dose. Points on this clone: The antigen remains undetermined.

The sequencing here drew on PBMCs, taken from a glioma patient whose treatment included an IDH1 peptide vaccine. The origin of this receptor is a man aged 50-60 years with glioma. The chain uses TRBV4-1 and TRBJ2-7; TRBD2 matches 7 bases. The CDR3 DNA sequence: TGCGCCAGCAGCCAAACCCCCCAGCGGGACTACGAGCAGTACTTC. The encoded protein is CASSQTPQRDYEQYF.